This T cell receptor (beta chain) was documented in a study of cytomegalovirus exposure and HLA in healthy donors. Study as a whole: Earlier, some 170 million T cells were analyzed, and 117 million unique TCR beta sequences were found among them. HLA-typed donors contributed around 82 million unique TCRs, which were held in an early data release.

Regarding donors, all were healthy bone marrow donors. PCR amplification relied on 60 Vbeta primers (plus 13 Jbeta primers). Data came from immunoSEQ multiplex PCR; TCRdb stores just in-frame clones and leaves some out. The sample lists about 140,000 clones; about three quarters were seen once. The CDR3 is 14 amino acids. The germline V gene has CDR1 SGHRS and CDR2 YFSETQ. V lost 0 bases and J lost 2, with 7 bases in between. The origin of this receptor is a man between 45 and 60 years old in good health and CMV-seropositive. The chain recombines TRBV5-1 with TRBJ2-3; D ambiguous. Sequencing input: PBMCs. This CDR3 reads CASSLGTVTDTQYF. CDR3 sequence (DNA): TGCGCCAGCAGCTTGGGAACAGTCACAGATACGCAGTATTTT. The variable domain in full, with the rest retrieved from reference TRBV5-1 and TRBJ2-3, is KAGVTQTPRYLIKTRGQQVTLSCSPISGHRSVSWYQQTPGQGLQFLFEYFSETQRNKGNFPGRFSGRQFSNSRSEMNVSTLELGDSALYLCASSLGTVTDTQYFGPGTRLTVL.